Sequencing of this T cell receptor beta chain was carried out in a study of T-cell reconstitution after alpha-beta-depleted transplantation in children. Library preparation (for TCRbeta) was performed with unique molecular identifiers. TCRdb recomputed calls from the PCR reads with MiXCR, one row per CDR3 protein. The sample records some 520,000 distinct CDR3 sequences, approximately 30% being singletons. There are 15 residues in the CDR3. V lost 6 bases and J lost 1, with 15 bases in between. Germline CDR1 reads ENHRY; CDR2 reads SYGVKD. The rearrangement links TRBV10-3 to TRBJ2-5; D tentatively reads TRBD1 or TRBD2 (5 bases each). This TCR derives from a human donor who donated a stem cell graft to a child with aplastic anemia. The sample in question was PBMCs from the stem cell graft donor, obtained from the stem cell graft. Written as DNA, the CDR3 is TGTGCCATCAGCGGATCCCTGGGACCCCAAGAGACCCAGTACTTC. Translation: CAISGSLGPQETQYF.